The 17 T cell receptor beta chains below were found in one sample sequenced in a study of cytomegalovirus exposure and HLA in healthy donors. With 60 Vbeta and 13 Jbeta primers, the PCR was carried out. Clones were read by immunoSEQ multiplex PCR, and TCRdb kept only the in-frame ones, dropping some. The data contain some 170,000 clones, about 77% of them singletons. The sequenced material came from PBMCs. These receptors were taken from a man aged 18 to 30 in good health and CMV-seropositive.

This clone was picked up a small number of times. The chain employs TRBV19 and TRBJ2-4; TRBD2 matches at 7 bases. CDR3 length equals 14 residues. V lost 4 bases, J lost 3 bases, and 3 bases stayed unmatched. Germline CDR1 LNHDA, CDR2 SQIVND (reference sequence). This chain's CDR3 is CASSTTSRKNIQYF. CDR3 coding DNA: TGTGCCAGTAGTACGACTAGCCGCAAAAACATTCAGTACTTC.

The chain recombines TRBV19 with TRBJ2-7; 14 nucleotides align to TRBD2. The V gene end was trimmed by 4 bases and the J gene end by 3 bases; junction bases not matched to a gene: 2. The germline V gene encodes CDR1 LNHDA and CDR2 SQIVND (reference sequence). This CDR3 contains 15 residues. CDR3 bases: TGTGCCAGTAGTACTGGGACTAGCGGGAGCTACGAGCAGTACTTC. Encoded protein: CASSTGTSGSYEQYF.

V and J are TRBV28 and TRBJ1-2; the D is unclear. The CDR3 contains 15 residues. Looked up from germline, CDR1 is MDHEN and CDR2 is SYDVKM. Between the trimmed V and J ends, which lost 6 bases and 0 bases, there was a span of 14 bases. CDR3 in amino acids: CASRGRVGANYGYTF. CDR3 nucleotides: TGTGCCAGCAGAGGAAGGGTCGGGGCTAACTATGGCTACACCTTC.

On this clone itself: Since a much larger clone is just one base distant, this may be a read error. Different DNA sequences within this sample yield the same CDR3. V usage is TRBV29-1 and J usage is TRBJ1-1; D perhaps matches TRBD1 (6 bases). This CDR3 region has 12 residues. Germline CDR1 reads SQVTM; CDR2 reads ANQGSEA. This chain's CDR3 is CSAGGHITEAFF. For the CDR3, the DNA is TGCAGTGCGGGGGGCCATATAACTGAAGCCTTCTTT.

The chain has TRBV5-6 and TRBJ1-2; TRBD1 might be the D (6 bases). The germline V and J ends were trimmed by 2 bases and 4 bases, with 15 bases remaining between them. Germline values: CDR1 SGHDT, CDR2 YYEEEE. The CDR3 contains 15 residues. CDR3 sequence reads: CASSLGTFGAYGYTF. In DNA form, the CDR3 reads TGTGCCAGCAGCTTAGGGACATTCGGAGCCTATGGCTACACCTTC.

The V call is TRBV4-3, the J call TRBJ2-2; TRBD2 matches at 9 bases. The CDR3 has 14 amino acids. The germline V gene encodes CDR1 LGHNA and CDR2 YSLEER. Trimming cost V 4 bases and J 9 bases; bases outside gene matches: 6. CDR3 residues: CASSPASGTRELFF. The CDR3 nucleotides are TGCGCCAGCAGCCCTGCTAGCGGGACCAGGGAGCTGTTTTTT.

The DNA for the CDR3 is TGTGCCTCTCAGTGGGGAAGGGGGAACACTGAAGCTTTCTTT. This translates into CASQWGRGNTEAFF. This chain links TRBV2 with TRBJ1-1; possible D gene TRBD1, 5 bases. Trimming pared 11 bases from V and 1 base from J, leaving 17 bases between. CDR3 length: 14 amino acids. Germline V gene data show CDR1 as SNHLY and CDR2 as FYNNEI.

The sample holds a few counts of this clone. The genes are TRBV4-2 and TRBJ1-4, with D maybe TRBD1 (5 bases). CDR1 is LGHNA and CDR2 is YNFKEQ in the germline V gene. This CDR3 has 16 residues. V lost 0 bases and J 0 bases, leaving 8 bases between the germline ends. The CDR3 loop reads CASSQELQATNEKLFF. DNA for the CDR3: TGTGCCAGCAGCCAAGAACTACAGGCAACTAATGAAAAACTGTTTTTT.

The V call is TRBV7-8, the J call TRBJ2-7; 12 nucleotides agree with TRBD2. The germline gives CDR1 SGHVS, CDR2 FQNEAQ. The length of the CDR3 is 18 residues. Unmatched junction bases numbered 9, after V lost 1 base and J lost 2 bases. The CDR3 loop reads CASSLEASGRVATYEQYF. CDR3 DNA: TGTGCCAGCAGCTTAGAGGCTAGCGGGAGGGTCGCTACCTACGAGCAGTACTTC.

The chain couples TRBV6-1 to TRBJ2-3; 8 nucleotides align to TRBD2. This CDR3 is 15 amino acids long. With 9 bases clipped from V and 0 bases from J, the junction kept 8 bases outside the gene matches. The V gene's germline CDR1 is MNHNS and CDR2 SASEGT. The CDR3 loop reads CASSGGVESTDTQYF. In DNA form, the CDR3 reads TGTGCCAGTTCGGGAGGGGTCGAGAGCACAGATACGCAGTATTTT.

This sequence joins TRBV6-1 and TRBJ1-1; TRBD1 matches 7 bases. J lost 0 bases, V lost 4 bases, and 5 bases had no gene match. CDR3 length: 15 amino acids. Germline V gives CDR1 MNHNS, CDR2 SASEGT. CDR3 sequence: CASSARQGLNTEAFF. The CDR3 DNA reads TGTGCCAGCAGTGCCCGACAGGGATTGAACACTGAAGCTTTCTTT.

V is TRBV28 and J is TRBJ2-5; 8 bases are a match to TRBD1. Germline CDR1 and CDR2: MDHEN and SYDVKM. The V and J ends lost 3 bases and 1 base, in that order; junction bases with no gene match: 4. CDR3 size: 15 residues. As DNA, the CDR3 is TGTGCCAGCAGTTTGGGCAGGGGGCTCCAAGAGACCCAGTACTTC. It specifies CASSLGRGLQETQYF.

This chain joins TRBV7-2 and TRBJ2-5, with D possibly matching TRBD2 (5 bases). The CDR3 is made up of 14 amino acids. Trimming removed 5 bases from V and 7 bases from J, with 17 bases in between. Looked up from germline, CDR1 is SGHTA and CDR2 is FQGNSA. CDR3 nucleotide sequence: TGTGCCAGCAGCCAAAAGGACCGCGGGTGGACCCAGTACTTC. Translated: CASSQKDRGWTQYF.

The chain recombines TRBV11-2 with TRBJ1-1; 7 bases match TRBD1. The CDR3 spans 13 residues. The trim removed 4 bases at V and 5 bases at J, leaving 4 bases unmatched. Germline V lookup: CDR1 SGHAT, CDR2 FQNNGV. CDR3 sequence (DNA): TGTGCCAGCAGCTGGGGCAGGGGGACTGAAGCTTTCTTT. It encodes CASSWGRGTEAFF. Supplemented by reference TRBV11-2 and TRBJ1-1, the full variable domain reads EAGVAQSPRYKIIEKRQSVAFWCNPISGHATLYWYQQILGQGPKLLIQFQNNGVVDDSQLPKDRFSAERLKGVDSTLKIQPAKLEDSAVYLCASSWGRGTEAFFGQGTRLTVV.

In its sample, this clone was seen a few times. The rearrangement links TRBV7-9 to TRBJ2-6; 10 bases match TRBD1. Germline V lookup: CDR1 SEHNR, CDR2 FQNEAQ (reference sequence). V lost 5 bases, J lost 3 bases, and 7 bases stayed unmatched. This CDR3 spans 17 amino acids. The CDR3 nucleotides are TGTGCCAGCAGCCGGGACAGGGGAGGGAGTGGGGCCAACGTCCTGACTTTC. Protein product: CASSRDRGGSGANVLTF.

This chain links TRBV29-1 with TRBJ1-3; no definite D call. The CDR3 consists of 12 residues. Germline V lookup: CDR1 SQVTM, CDR2 ANQGSEA. Trimming took off 5 bases at V and 4 bases at J, with 9 bases between the two ends. CDR3 region: CSVHQVGNTIYF. CDR3 DNA sequence: TGCAGCGTTCACCAGGTCGGAAACACCATATATTTT.

V and J are TRBV4-2 and TRBJ2-2; D remains unclear. Germline values: CDR1 LGHNA, CDR2 YNFKEQ. V lost 4 bases and J 7 bases, leaving 13 bases between the germline ends. This CDR3 is built from 14 residues. The chain's CDR3 is CASSPSPPLGELFF. The CDR3 nucleotides read TGTGCCAGCAGCCCCTCCCCCCCCCTCGGGGAGCTGTTTTTT.